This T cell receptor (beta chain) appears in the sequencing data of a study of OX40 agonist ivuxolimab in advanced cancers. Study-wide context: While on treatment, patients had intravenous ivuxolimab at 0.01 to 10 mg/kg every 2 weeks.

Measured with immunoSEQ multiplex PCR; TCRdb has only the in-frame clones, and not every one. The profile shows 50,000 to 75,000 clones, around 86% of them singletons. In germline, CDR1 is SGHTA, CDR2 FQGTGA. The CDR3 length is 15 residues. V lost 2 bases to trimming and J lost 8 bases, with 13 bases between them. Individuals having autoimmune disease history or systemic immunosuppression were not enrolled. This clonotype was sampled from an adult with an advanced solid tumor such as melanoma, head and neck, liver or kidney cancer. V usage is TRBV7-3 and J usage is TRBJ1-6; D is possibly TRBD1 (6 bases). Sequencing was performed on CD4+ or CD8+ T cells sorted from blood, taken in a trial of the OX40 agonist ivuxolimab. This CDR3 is CASSLGGRQDSPLHF. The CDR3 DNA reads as TGTGCCAGCAGCTTAGGTGGCAGACAGGATTCACCCCTCCACTTT.